Listed here are 11 T cell receptor beta chains from one sample, sequenced in a study of control samples from healthy donors and cancer patients. Some clones are missing from TCRdb's copy, which holds only in-frame ones; the method was immunoSEQ multiplex PCR. The sample lists around 130,000 clones, 85% to 95% seen once, with 8.6% in the top ten. Sequenced sample: blood. Receptor source: a man between 18 and 35 years old in good health.

This rearrangement joins TRBV18 to TRBJ1-4; D unclear. Germline V gene data show CDR1 as KGHSH and CDR2 as LQKENI. The CDR3 covers 14 residues. With 4 bases removed from V and 5 bases from J, the gap between germline ends came to 11 bases. In DNA, the CDR3 is TGTGCCAGCTCACGAGGAGGATTAAATGAAAAACTGTTTTTT. It specifies CASSRGGLNEKLFF.

The chain couples TRBV19 to TRBJ2-1, with D possibly TRBD1 on 6 matching bases. CDR1 is LNHDA, CDR2 SQIVND, per germline (reference sequence). Trimming pared 4 bases from V and 6 bases from J, leaving 19 bases between. The CDR3 contains 16 residues. The CDR3: CASSNPDSVAGNEQFF. The CDR3 DNA follows: TGTGCCAGTAGTAACCCGGACAGCGTGGCGGGCAATGAGCAGTTCTTC.

V usage is TRBV6-5 and J usage is TRBJ2-7; tentatively, D is TRBD2 (5 bases). CDR1 and CDR2 from the germline V gene are MNHEY and SVGAGI. Trimming took off 5 bases at V and 1 base at J, with 9 bases between the two ends. CDR3 size: 13 residues. The CDR3: CASSKGVSYEQYF. The CDR3 DNA follows: TGTGCCAGCAGTAAGGGAGTGTCCTACGAGCAGTACTTC.

The chain combines TRBV6-6 with TRBJ2-5; the D gene is possibly TRBD2 (5 bases). Germline loops: CDR1 MNHNY, CDR2 SVGAGI (reference sequence). The CDR3 is made up of 15 amino acids. Trimming cost V 5 bases and J 1 base, with 14 bases left between them. CDR3 protein: CASSPPLRGQETQYF. The CDR3 DNA reads TGTGCCAGCAGTCCACCCCTTCGGGGCCAAGAGACCCAGTACTTC.

The V and J genes are TRBV4-2 and TRBJ2-3; 9 bases are shared with TRBD2. Germline V CDR1 and CDR2: LGHNA, YNFKEQ. The CDR3 has 20 residues. The V segment lost 0 bases and the J segment 0 bases; nucleotides outside the gene matches: 13. CDR3: CASSQEVAASGNPSTDTQYF. In DNA, the CDR3 is TGTGCCAGCAGCCAAGAGGTAGCGGCTAGCGGGAATCCTAGCACAGATACGCAGTATTTT.

V usage is TRBV6-5 and J usage is TRBJ1-4; D is unclear. Looked up from germline, CDR1 is MNHEY and CDR2 is SVGAGI. The CDR3 runs to 15 residues. Trimming removed 4 bases at V and 3 bases at J, with 12 bases between. The DNA for the CDR3 is TGTGCCAGCAGTTTCGATCGGAGGGCTAATGAAAAACTGTTTTTT. Its translation: CASSFDRRANEKLFF.

The sample holds a few counts of this clone. This chain joins TRBV12-5 and TRBJ1-5; TRBD1 matches 8 bases. CDR1 LGHNT and CDR2 FRNRAP come from the germline V gene. The ends lost 1 base at V and 6 bases at J; junction bases unmatched: 5. CDR3 length: 15 residues. Written as DNA, the CDR3 is TGTGCTAGTGGTTTGGATTTGACAGGGGTTCAGCCCCAGCATTTT. Translating it yields CASGLDLTGVQPQHF.

CDR3 region: CASSLSTGDYGYTF. CDR3 bases: TGTGCCAGCAGTTTATCTACAGGGGACTATGGCTACACCTTC. The chain couples TRBV27 to TRBJ1-2; 7 bases align to TRBD1. CDR1 and CDR2 (germline): MNHEY, SMNVEV (reference sequence). This CDR3 has 14 residues. The ends lost 0 bases at V and 3 bases at J; junction bases unmatched: 1.

The chain uses TRBV11-1 and TRBJ2-7, with TRBD1 matching 7 bases. The V gene end was trimmed by 3 bases and the J gene end by 1 base; junction bases not matched to a gene: 3. The CDR3 length is 14 residues. CDR1 and CDR2 (germline): SGHAT, FQDESV (reference sequence). Written as DNA, the CDR3 is TGTGCCAGCAGCTTTCGGGACAGTTCCTACGAGCAGTACTTC. This gives the protein CASSFRDSSYEQYF.

The rearrangement links TRBV4-2 to TRBJ1-2; 8 nucleotides line up with TRBD1. This CDR3 is built from 13 residues. V was clipped by 6 bases and J by 6 bases; unmatched bases: 6. CDR1 is LGHNA, CDR2 YNFKEQ, per germline. CDR3 protein: CASSLSDRDGYTF. The CDR3, as DNA: TGTGCCAGCAGTCTCTCGGACAGGGATGGCTACACCTTC.

The chain uses TRBV30 and TRBJ1-1; D is uncertain. The CDR3 runs to 11 residues. Trimming removed 2 bases at V and 3 bases at J, with 4 bases between. CDR1 is GTSNPN, CDR2 SVGIG, per germline (reference sequence). The CDR3 loop reads CAWSPYTEAFF. The CDR3 DNA is TGTGCCTGGAGTCCTTACACTGAAGCTTTCTTT.